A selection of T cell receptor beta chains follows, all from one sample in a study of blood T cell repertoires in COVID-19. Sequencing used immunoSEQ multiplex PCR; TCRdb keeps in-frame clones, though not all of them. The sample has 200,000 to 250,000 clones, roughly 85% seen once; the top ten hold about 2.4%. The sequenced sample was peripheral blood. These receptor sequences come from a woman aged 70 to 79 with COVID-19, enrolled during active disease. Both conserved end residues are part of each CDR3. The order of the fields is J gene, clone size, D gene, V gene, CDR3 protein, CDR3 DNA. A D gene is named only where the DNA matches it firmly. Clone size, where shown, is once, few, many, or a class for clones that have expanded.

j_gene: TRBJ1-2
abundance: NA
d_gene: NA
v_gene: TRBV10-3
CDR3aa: CAISEPRTPYGYTF
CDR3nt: TGTGCCATCAGTGAGCCTAGGACTCCCTATGGCTACACCTTC

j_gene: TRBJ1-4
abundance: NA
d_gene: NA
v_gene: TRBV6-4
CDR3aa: CAEYEKLFF
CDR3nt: TGTGCCGAGTATGAAAAACTGTTTTTT

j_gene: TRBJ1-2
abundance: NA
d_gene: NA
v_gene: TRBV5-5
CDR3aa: CASSLARRQAYGYTF
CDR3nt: TGTGCCAGCAGCTTGGCCCGCAGACAGGCCTACGGCTACACCTTC

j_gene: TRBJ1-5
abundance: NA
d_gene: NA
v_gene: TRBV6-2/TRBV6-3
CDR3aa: CASSQTGYQPQHF
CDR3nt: TGTGCCAGCAGTCAAACAGGGTATCAGCCCCAGCATTTT

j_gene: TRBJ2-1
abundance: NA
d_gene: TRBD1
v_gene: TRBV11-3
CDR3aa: CASSLAPGQGSYNEQFF
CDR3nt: TGTGCCAGCAGCTTAGCCCCGGGACAGGGGTCCTACAATGAGCAGTTCTTC

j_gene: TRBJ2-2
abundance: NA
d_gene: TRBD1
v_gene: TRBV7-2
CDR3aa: CASSTDRAGELFF
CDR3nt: TGTGCCAGCAGCACTGACAGGGCCGGGGAGCTGTTTTTT

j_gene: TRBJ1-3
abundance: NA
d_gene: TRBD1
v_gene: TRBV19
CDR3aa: CASTFGGTGGGSGNTIYF
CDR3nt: TGTGCCAGTACTTTCGGAGGGACAGGGGGCGGTTCTGGAAACACCATATATTTT

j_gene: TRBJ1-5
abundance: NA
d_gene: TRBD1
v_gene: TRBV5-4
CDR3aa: CASSFGTESNQPQHF
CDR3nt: TGTGCCAGCAGCTTCGGGACAGAAAGCAATCAGCCCCAGCATTTT

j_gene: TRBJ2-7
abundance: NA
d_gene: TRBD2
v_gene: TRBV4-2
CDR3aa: CASSQGGLAGSYEQYF
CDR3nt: TGTGCCAGCAGCCAAGGGGGACTAGCGGGATCCTACGAGCAGTACTTC

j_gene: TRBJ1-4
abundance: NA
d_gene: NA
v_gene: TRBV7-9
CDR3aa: CASSFNASHRGGREKLFF
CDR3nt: TGTGCCAGCAGCTTTAATGCCTCCCATAGGGGGGGCCGGGAAAAACTGTTTTTT

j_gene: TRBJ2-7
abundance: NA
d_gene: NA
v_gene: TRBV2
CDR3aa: CASRGRVSSYEQYF
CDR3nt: TGTGCCAGCAGGGGCAGGGTCAGCTCCTACGAGCAGTACTTC

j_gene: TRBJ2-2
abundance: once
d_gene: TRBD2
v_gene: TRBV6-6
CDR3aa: CASSRTSGAPGELFF
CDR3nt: TGTGCCAGCAGTAGGACTAGCGGGGCGCCCGGGGAGCTGTTTTTT

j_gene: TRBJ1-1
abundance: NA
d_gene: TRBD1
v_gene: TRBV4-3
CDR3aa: CASSQVSGGTTEAFF
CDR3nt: TGCGCCAGCAGCCAAGTCTCAGGGGGCACCACTGAAGCTTTCTTT

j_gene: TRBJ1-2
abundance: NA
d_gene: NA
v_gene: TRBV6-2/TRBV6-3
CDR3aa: CASSPWTAPYGYTF
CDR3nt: TGTGCCAGCAGCCCCTGGACAGCCCCCTATGGCTACACCTTC

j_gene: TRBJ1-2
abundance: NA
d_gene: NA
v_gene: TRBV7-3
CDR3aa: CASSLSQGTLGGGYTF
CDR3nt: TGTGCCAGCAGCTTAAGTCAAGGGACTCTGGGAGGTGGCTACACCTTC

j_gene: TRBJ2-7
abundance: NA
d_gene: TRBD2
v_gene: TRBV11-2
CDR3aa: CASRSGLAFHEQYF
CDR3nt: TGTGCCAGCAGATCGGGACTAGCATTCCACGAGCAGTACTTC

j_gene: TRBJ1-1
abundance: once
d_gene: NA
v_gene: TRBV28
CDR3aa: CASSSIGRVTEAFF
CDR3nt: TGTGCCAGCAGTTCCATCGGCAGGGTGACTGAAGCTTTCTTT

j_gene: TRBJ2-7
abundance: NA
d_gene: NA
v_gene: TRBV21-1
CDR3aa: CASSNRDRDSYEQYF
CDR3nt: TGTGCCAGCAGCAACCGGGACAGGGACTCCTACGAGCAGTACTTC

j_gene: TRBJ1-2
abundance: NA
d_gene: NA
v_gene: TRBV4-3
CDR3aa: CASSQDSQGRYGYTF
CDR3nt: TGCGCCAGCAGCCAAGATTCCCAGGGGCGCTATGGCTACACCTTC

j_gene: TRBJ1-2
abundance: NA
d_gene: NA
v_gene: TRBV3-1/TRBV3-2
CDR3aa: CASSQVEVGRVGYTF
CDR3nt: TGTGCCAGCAGCCAAGTGGAAGTAGGCAGGGTAGGCTACACCTTC

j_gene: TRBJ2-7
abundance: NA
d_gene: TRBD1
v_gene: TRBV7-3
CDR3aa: CASSEAGGSYEQYF
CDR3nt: TGTGCCAGCAGCGAAGCAGGGGGATCCTACGAGCAGTACTTC

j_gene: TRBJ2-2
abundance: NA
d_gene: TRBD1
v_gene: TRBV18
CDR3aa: CASSQDRMNTGELFF
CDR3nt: TGTGCCAGCTCACAGGACAGGATGAACACCGGGGAGCTGTTTTTT

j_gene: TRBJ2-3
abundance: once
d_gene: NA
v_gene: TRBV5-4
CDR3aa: CASSLISLATQNTDTQYF
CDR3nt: TGTGCCAGCAGCTTGATAAGTCTAGCGACACAGAACACAGATACGCAGTATTTT

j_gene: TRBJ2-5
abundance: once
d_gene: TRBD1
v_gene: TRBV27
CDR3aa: CASRQGGQETQYF
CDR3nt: TGTGCCAGCAGACAGGGGGGTCAAGAGACCCAGTACTTC

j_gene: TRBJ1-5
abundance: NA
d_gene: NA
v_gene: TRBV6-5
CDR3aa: CASSYGTGRPQHF
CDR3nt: TGTGCCAGCAGTTACGGAACAGGGAGGCCCCAGCATTTT

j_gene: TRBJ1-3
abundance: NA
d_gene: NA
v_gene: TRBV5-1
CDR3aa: CASSLDSSGNTIYF
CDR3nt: TGCGCCAGCAGCTTGGACAGCTCTGGAAACACCATATATTTT

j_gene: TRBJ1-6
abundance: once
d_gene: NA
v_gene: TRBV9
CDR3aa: CASSVDSRGTLHF
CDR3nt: TGTGCCAGCAGCGTAGATTCCCGGGGAACCCTCCACTTT

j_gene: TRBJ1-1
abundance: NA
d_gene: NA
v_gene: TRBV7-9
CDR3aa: CASSHAGYSGTEAFF
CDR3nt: TGTGCCAGCAGCCACGCGGGGTATAGCGGCACTGAAGCTTTCTTT